The sequence of this T cell receptor beta chain was determined in a study of Graves' ophthalmopathy and Graves' hyperthyroidism. V was clipped by 0 bases and J by 2 bases, with 13 bases between them. There are 16 residues in the CDR3. Germline V gene sequence: CDR1 SGHAT, CDR2 FQNNGV. The table lists this clonotype with a few counts. Among the exclusions were patients with other autoimmune diseases, uncontrolled infections, pregnancy or lactation. Reliance was placed on clinical symptoms, serum thyroxine, TRAb, thyroid ultrasound and orbital computed tomography for diagnosis. TCR beta CDR3 regions were amplified from RNA transcripts. Second-round multiplex PCR came after a first-round RT-PCR that employed HTBI primers. One entry per CDR3 protein, called by TCRdb with MiXCR from the multiplex PCR reads. The table includes around 1.1 million distinct CDR3 sequences, roughly two fifths detected once.

The source is an adult man with Graves' hyperthyroidism. This chain joins TRBV11-2 and TRBJ1-2; tentatively, D is TRBD1 (6 bases). Sequences were obtained from peripheral blood or thyroid tissue (not recorded which). The CDR3 nucleotides are TGTGCCAGCAGCTTAGAGGGGGCCGACAGAAACTATGGCTACACCTTC. It is translated as CASSLEGADRNYGYTF. Together with reference TRBV11-2 and TRBJ1-2, the CDR3 gives the full variable domain: EAGVAQSPRYKIIEKRQSVAFWCNPISGHATLYWYQQILGQGPKLLIQFQNNGVVDDSQLPKDRFSAERLKGVDSTLKIQPAKLEDSAVYLCASSLEGADRNYGYTFGSGTRLTVV.